This is a list of T cell receptor beta chains from one sample in a study of human thymus T cells. Generated by immunoSEQ multiplex PCR, the TCRdb table keeps only in-frame clones and is missing some. The sample has more than 70,000 clones; 90% to 97% are singletons. The specimen sequenced was thymus tissue. These TCRs come from a boy under three years old with a congenital heart defect but otherwise immunologically healthy. Each CDR3 is given with its conserved first and last residue. The D gene is left open where the match is weak. Clone size, where shown, is once, few, many, or a class for clones that have expanded.

j_call d_call v_call clone_size cdr3_nt cdr3_aa
TRBJ2-3 TRBD1 TRBV5-1 . TGCGCCAGCAGCGGGGGGACAGGGTTGGATACGCAGTATTTT CASSGGTGLDTQYF
TRBJ2-1 TRBD2 TRBV6-4 . TGTGCCAGCAGTGACTCCCACCTAGCGGGAGTCTACAATGAGCAGTTCTTC CASSDSHLAGVYNEQFF
TRBJ2-7 TRBD2 TRBV27 . TGTGCCAGCAGTCCTAGGACTAGCAGGGTTATACGACGATCCTACGAGCAGTACTTC CASSPRTSRVIRRSYEQYF
TRBJ1-2 . TRBV5-5 . TGTGCCAGCAGCTTGTTGCGCAGGGCTAACTATGGCTACACCTTC CASSLLRRANYGYTF
TRBJ1-1 . TRBV28 . TGTGCCAGCACCATCCGGGACGGAGGGCAGAACACTGAAGCTTTCTTT CASTIRDGGQNTEAFF
TRBJ2-1 TRBD2 TRBV5-1 . TGCGCCAGCAGCTTGGGTACTAGCGGGGGGGCTTACAATGAGCAGTTCTTC CASSLGTSGGAYNEQFF
TRBJ2-2 . TRBV5-8 . TGTGCCAGCAGCCCCGGTGGTAGCGGAAACACCGGGGAGCTGTTTTTT CASSPGGSGNTGELFF
TRBJ1-5 . TRBV19 . TGTGCCAGCCTTAGACCGGGACTAGAAGGAAGGCAGCCCCAGCATTTT CASLRPGLEGRQPQHF
TRBJ2-7 TRBD2 TRBV2 . TGTGCCAGCAGCCAACGGACGCACTTTAGCGGGGGGGCCTGCGAGCAGTACTTC CASSQRTHFSGGACEQYF
TRBJ2-7 TRBD1 TRBV7-3 once TGTGCCAGCAGCGACCCGGACAGGGGGAACTCCTACGAGCAGTACTTC CASSDPDRGNSYEQYF
TRBJ2-7 . TRBV12-5 . TGTGCTAGTGGCACCCGGGGGACCGAGCAGTACTTC CASGTRGTEQYF
TRBJ2-5 . TRBV5-6 . TGTGCCAGCAGCTTAAGTTTCGCCGGGACAAAGGAAGAGACCCAGTACTTC CASSLSFAGTKEETQYF
TRBJ2-3 TRBD1 TRBV27 . TGTGCCTCTTCCCGGACAGGGGGCACAGATACGCAGTATTTT CASSRTGGTDTQYF
TRBJ1-5 TRBD1 TRBV7-2 once TGTGCCAGCAGCTTAGCGCGGCCGACAGGGGGCGGTCAGCCCCAGCATTTT CASSLARPTGGGQPQHF
TRBJ2-3 . TRBV11-2 . TGTGCCAGCAGCTCCAATAGACCTAGCACAGATACGCAGTATTTT CASSSNRPSTDTQYF
TRBJ2-3 TRBD1 TRBV28 . TGTGCCAGCAGCTTAGACAGGGGAGGTCCAGATACGCAGTATTTT CASSLDRGGPDTQYF
TRBJ1-5 . TRBV5-6 . TGTGCCAGCAGCCACACAGGGAGTCAGCCCCAGCATTTT CASSHTGSQPQHF
TRBJ2-2 TRBD2 TRBV4-1 . TGCGCCAGCAGCCACGGGCTAGCGGGAGGGAACACCGGGGAGCTGTTTTTT CASSHGLAGGNTGELFF
TRBJ2-5 . TRBV10-3 . TGTGCCATCGGACGGGACGAAGAGACCCAGTACTTC CAIGRDEETQYF
TRBJ1-2 . TRBV14 once TGTGCCAGCAGCCCCGCTGGGTCCAACTATGGCTACACCTTC CASSPAGSNYGYTF
TRBJ1-3 . TRBV11-2 . TGTGCCAGCAGCTTAGATCGGGCGGGGGCCTCTGGAAACACCATATATTTT CASSLDRAGASGNTIYF
TRBJ2-7 . TRBV27 . TGTGCCAGCAGCAAGAAGGGACTTACCTACTCCTACGAGCAGTACTTC CASSKKGLTYSYEQYF